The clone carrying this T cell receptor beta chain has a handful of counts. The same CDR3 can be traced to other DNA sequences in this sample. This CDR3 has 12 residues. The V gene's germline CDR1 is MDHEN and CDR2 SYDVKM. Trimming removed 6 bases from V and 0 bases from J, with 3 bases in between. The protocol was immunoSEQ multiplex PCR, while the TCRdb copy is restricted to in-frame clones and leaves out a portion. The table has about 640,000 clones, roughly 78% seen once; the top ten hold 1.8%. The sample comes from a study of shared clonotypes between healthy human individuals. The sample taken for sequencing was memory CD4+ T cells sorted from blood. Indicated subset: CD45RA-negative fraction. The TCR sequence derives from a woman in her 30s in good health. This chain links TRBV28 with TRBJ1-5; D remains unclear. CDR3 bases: TGTGCCAGCAGGGATAGCAATCAGCCCCAGCATTTT. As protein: CASRDSNQPQHF.